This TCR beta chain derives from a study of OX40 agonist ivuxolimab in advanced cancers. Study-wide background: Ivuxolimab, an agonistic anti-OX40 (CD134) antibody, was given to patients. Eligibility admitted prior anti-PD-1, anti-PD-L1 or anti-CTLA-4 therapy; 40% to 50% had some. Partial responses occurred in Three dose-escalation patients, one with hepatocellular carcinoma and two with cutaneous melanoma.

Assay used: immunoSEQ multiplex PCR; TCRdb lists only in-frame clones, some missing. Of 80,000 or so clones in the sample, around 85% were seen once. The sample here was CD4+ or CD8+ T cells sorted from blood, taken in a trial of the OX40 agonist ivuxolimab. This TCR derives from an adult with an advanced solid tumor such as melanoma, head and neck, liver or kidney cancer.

The CDR3 nucleotides read TGTGCCAGCAGTTTATGGGACAGGGAAGGCAATCAGCCCCAGCATTTT. As protein: CASSLWDREGNQPQHF. V and J are TRBV28 and TRBJ1-5, with 8 bases identical to TRBD1. V gave up 0 bases and J gave up 2 bases; unmatched junction bases: 3. The CDR3 runs to 16 residues. Germline-derived CDR1 and CDR2 are MDHEN and SYDVKM.